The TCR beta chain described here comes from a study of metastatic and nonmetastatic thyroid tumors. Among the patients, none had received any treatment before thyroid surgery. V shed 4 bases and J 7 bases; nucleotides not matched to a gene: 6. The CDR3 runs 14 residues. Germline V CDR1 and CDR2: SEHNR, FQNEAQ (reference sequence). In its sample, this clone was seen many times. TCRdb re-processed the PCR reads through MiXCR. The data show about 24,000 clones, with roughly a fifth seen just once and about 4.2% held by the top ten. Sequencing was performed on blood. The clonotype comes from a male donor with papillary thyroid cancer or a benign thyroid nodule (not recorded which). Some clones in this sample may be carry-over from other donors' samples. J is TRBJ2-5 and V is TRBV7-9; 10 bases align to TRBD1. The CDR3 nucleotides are TGTGCCAGCAGCTACGGGACAGGGGTTGCGACCCAGTACTTC. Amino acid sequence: CASSYGTGVATQYF.